The entry below describes one T cell receptor beta chain. Its antigen is undetermined. J was trimmed by 5 bases and V by 6 bases; bases with no gene match: 8. The germline CDR1 and CDR2 sequences are SGHVS and FNYEAQ. This CDR3 has 16 residues. Each CDR3 protein is one row after TCRdb ran MiXCR on the reads. The repertoire holds approximately 730,000 distinct CDR3 sequences, with roughly 33% as singletons. The data were taken from a study of T cell repertoires in cytomegalovirus infection. Across the study: Public signatures in TCR beta pointed to CMV infection and matching HLA type.

Whole-study findings and limits: The cumulative frequency of public TCR beta families distinguished individuals who carried CMV together with the relevant HLA. HLA-C-restricted CMV clonotypes gave the most frequent clonotype in two of eight donors.

This rearrangement joins TRBV7-6 to TRBJ2-3; TRBD2 matches 13 bases. This TCR derives from a human donor in good health (CMV status not recorded). Some clones in this sample may be carry-over from other donors' samples. The sequencing here drew on cultured PBMCs, taken from culture after CMV antigen stimulation. This CDR3 reads CASSSGTSGVVDTQYF. The DNA of the CDR3 is TGTGCCAGCAGTTCCGGGACTAGCGGGGTAGTAGATACGCAGTATTTT.